Included here is one TCR beta chain sequence, with context. The antigen is unknown. Other nucleotide sequences in the sample specify the same CDR3. CDR3 length equals 15 residues. V lost 1 base, J lost 2 bases, and 11 bases lay in between. Germline CDR1 is SNHLY and CDR2 is FYNNEI. Enrollment shut out patients with autoimmune disease history or systemic immunosuppression. The data originate from a study of OX40 agonist ivuxolimab in advanced cancers. About the research overall: Partial responses occurred in Three dose-escalation patients, one with hepatocellular carcinoma and two with cutaneous melanoma.

This table comes from immunoSEQ multiplex PCR, and its TCRdb copy is limited to in-frame clones, with some not included. The sample lists 55,000 to 70,000 clones, about 80% occurring once. General observations from the study: Those patients achieving a partial response at 0.1-3.0 mg/kg showed among the lowest clonal expansion. On average, CD8+ T cells showed a greater number of expanded clones than CD4+.

The TCR originated in an adult with an advanced solid tumor such as melanoma, head and neck, liver or kidney cancer. The J gene is TRBJ2-5, the V gene TRBV2, with D maybe TRBD1 (6 bases). Source: CD4+ or CD8+ T cells sorted from blood, taken in a trial of the OX40 agonist ivuxolimab. The CDR3 bases are TGTGCCAGCAGTGAAGGGGCAGGGGCTCAAGAGACCCAGTACTTC. This sequence encodes CASSEGAGAQETQYF.